These 16 T cell receptor beta chains were all obtained from the same sample, sequenced in a study of blood T cell repertoires in COVID-19. Method: immunoSEQ multiplex PCR; TCRdb's copy keeps in-frame clones and lacks some. The table lists hundreds of thousands of clones, over 75% of them singletons, with around 1% in the top ten. Sequencing was done on a sample of PBMCs or T cells enriched from blood (not recorded which). The receptors derive from a man aged 18 to 35 who had recovered from COVID-19.

This chain joins TRBV5-1 and TRBJ1-1; a possible D gene is TRBD1 (5 bases). Trimming left V 0 bases short and J 12 bases short, with 15 bases between. CDR1 and CDR2 from the germline V gene are SGHRS and YFSETQ. This CDR3 is 13 amino acids long. CDR3 sequence (DNA): TGCGCCAGCAGCTTGGGCAGCGACAGACCTACTTTCTTT. Its protein product is CASSLGSDRPTFF.

V gene TRBV5-1 combines with J gene TRBJ2-1, with 11 bases aligning to TRBD2. V lost 1 base to trimming and J lost 3 bases; unmatched junction nucleotides: 6. The V gene's germline CDR1 is SGHRS and CDR2 YFSETQ. The CDR3 extends over 17 amino acids. DNA of the CDR3: TGCGCCAGCAGCTTGTTTAGCGGGGGGGCTTTCTACAATGAGCAGTTCTTC. Translated: CASSLFSGGAFYNEQFF. Complete variable domain (other parts from reference TRBV5-1 and TRBJ2-1): KAGVTQTPRYLIKTRGQQVTLSCSPISGHRSVSWYQQTPGQGLQFLFEYFSETQRNKGNFPGRFSGRQFSNSRSEMNVSTLELGDSALYLCASSLFSGGAFYNEQFFGPGTRLTVL.

The chain combines TRBV3-1 (or the pseudogene TRBV3-2) with TRBJ2-7; 8 positions agree with TRBD2. Germline V lookup: CDR1 LGHDT, CDR2 YNNKEL (reference sequence). With V trimmed by 5 bases and J by 7 bases, 7 bases remained unmatched. The CDR3 length is 13 residues. The CDR3 nucleotides are TGTGCCAGCAGCTCCGGGAGGGCGGGAGAGCAGTACTTC. It yields the protein CASSSGRAGEQYF.

The rearrangement links TRBV5-6 to TRBJ1-6; D perhaps matches TRBD1 (6 bases). Germline CDR1 SGHDT, CDR2 YYEEEE. The CDR3 length is 14 residues. The germline V and J ends were trimmed by 6 bases and 6 bases, with 13 bases remaining between them. The chain's CDR3 is CASTTTGSNSPLHF. The CDR3, as DNA: TGTGCCAGCACTACTACAGGGAGTAATTCACCCCTCCACTTT.

The chain employs TRBV5-1 and TRBJ1-2; 12 positions agree with TRBD1. Germline V gene data show CDR1 as SGHRS and CDR2 as YFSETQ. This CDR3 comprises 16 residues. V shed 2 bases, J shed 3 bases, and the junction held 5 bases outside the gene matches. CDR3 loop: CASSLTGTGGHYGYTF. CDR3 sequence (DNA): TGCGCCAGCAGCTTAACCGGGACAGGGGGCCACTATGGCTACACCTTC. Based on the CDR3 plus reference TRBV5-1 and TRBJ1-2, the full variable domain is KAGVTQTPRYLIKTRGQQVTLSCSPISGHRSVSWYQQTPGQGLQFLFEYFSETQRNKGNFPGRFSGRQFSNSRSEMNVSTLELGDSALYLCASSLTGTGGHYGYTFGSGTRLTVV.

The chain couples TRBV11-2 to TRBJ2-5; 11 positions match TRBD2. CDR3 length equals 16 residues. Germline CDR1 reads SGHAT; CDR2 reads FQNNGV. V gave up 3 bases and J gave up 3 bases; unmatched junction bases: 6. The DNA for the CDR3 is TGTGCCAGCAGCTTTATAGCGGGAGGGGATGAAGAGACCCAGTACTTC. Its translation is CASSFIAGGDEETQYF.

J is TRBJ2-7 and V is TRBV4-3, with TRBD2 matching over 7 bases. CDR3 size: 14 residues. V dropped 2 bases and J dropped 7; count of bases not matched to a gene: 8. Germline-derived CDR1 and CDR2 are LGHNA and YSLEER. CDR3 loop: CASSQSGRGGEQYF. Here the CDR3 DNA reads TGCGCCAGCAGCCAATCCGGGCGGGGAGGGGAGCAGTACTTC.

This sequence joins TRBV7-3 and TRBJ2-1; 8 nucleotides agree with TRBD1. The germline gives CDR1 SGHTA, CDR2 FQGTGA. The length of the CDR3 is 14 residues. Trimming removed 5 bases from V and 6 bases from J; junction bases left unmatched: 6. For the CDR3, the DNA is TGTGCCAGCAGCCTCGACAGGGGTGTCAATGAGCAGTTCTTC. Encoded protein: CASSLDRGVNEQFF.

This clone occurred once. The V call is TRBV5-1, the J call TRBJ1-1; D is perhaps TRBD1 (5 bases). Trimming took off 7 bases at V and 6 bases at J, with 10 bases between the two ends. Germline CDR1 SGHRS, CDR2 YFSETQ. The CDR3 loop spans 11 amino acids. CDR3 DNA: TGCGCCAGCCGGGGGGAGTCTGAAGCTTTCTTT. Its translation: CASRGESEAFF.

The chain carries TRBV6-2 or TRBV6-3 and TRBJ2-1; 12 bases agree with TRBD2. The V and J ends lost 2 bases and 6 bases, in that order; junction bases with no gene match: 8. The CDR3 sequence is 17 residues long. Germline CDR1 reads MNHEY; CDR2 reads SVGEGT. CDR3 sequence reads: CASSYPLAGGYGNEQFF. The CDR3 DNA reads as TGTGCCAGCAGTTACCCGCTAGCGGGAGGGTATGGCAATGAGCAGTTCTTC.

The V call is TRBV2, the J call TRBJ2-3; 8 bases are shared with TRBD1. Germline V gene data show CDR1 as SNHLY and CDR2 as FYNNEI. The trim removed 2 bases at V and 0 bases at J, leaving 7 bases unmatched. This CDR3 region has 17 residues. CDR3 region: CASSEIPRTGSTDTQYF. Here the CDR3 DNA reads TGTGCCAGCAGTGAAATTCCTAGGACAGGGAGCACAGATACGCAGTATTTT.

The genes are TRBV7-8 and TRBJ1-1; 7 bases line up with TRBD1. The V gene end was trimmed by 2 bases and the J gene end by 5 bases; junction bases not matched to a gene: 20. In germline, CDR1 is SGHVS, CDR2 FQNEAQ. The CDR3 is 19 residues long. The CDR3, as DNA: TGTGCCAGCAGCTTAAGGGGCTCCGGAGACAGGGCTCTATTTACTGAAGCTTTCTTT. Translating gives CASSLRGSGDRALFTEAFF.

V and J are TRBV3-1 (or the pseudogene TRBV3-2) and TRBJ1-2; possibly TRBD1 for D (5 bases). The CDR3 length is 15 residues. Per the germline V gene, CDR1 is LGHDT and CDR2 is YNNKEL (reference sequence). Trimming cost V 6 bases and J 1 base, with 15 bases left between them. CDR3 residues: CASRSTGSFNYGYTF. Here the CDR3 DNA reads TGTGCCAGCAGGTCCACAGGAAGCTTTAACTATGGCTACACCTTC.

V gene TRBV28 combines with J gene TRBJ1-5; no firm D call. CDR1 MDHEN and CDR2 SYDVKM come from the germline V gene. V was shortened by 7 bases and J by 5 bases, with 9 bases between the two germline ends. CDR3 size: 12 residues. The CDR3 region has the DNA TGTGCCAGCACTAACGGAGATCAGCCCCAGCATTTT. Residues: CASTNGDQPQHF.

This clone came up once. The chain recombines TRBV7-9 with TRBJ2-3; D is uncertain. V was trimmed by 5 bases and J by 12 bases, leaving 24 bases between them. Germline CDR1 and CDR2: SEHNR and FQNEAQ (reference sequence). The CDR3 runs to 15 residues. The CDR3 loop reads CASSPDGLSVTPQYF. Here the CDR3 DNA reads TGTGCCAGCAGCCCAGACGGTTTGAGCGTCACCCCTCAGTATTTT. Looking up the rest from reference TRBV7-9 and TRBJ2-3 gives the full variable domain: DTGVSQNPRHKITKRGQNVTFRCDPISEHNRLYWYRQTLGQGPEFLTYFQNEAQLEKSRLLSDRFSAERPKGSFSTLEIQRTEQGDSAMYLCASSPDGLSVTPQYFGPGTRLTVL.

V usage is TRBV6-5 and J usage is TRBJ2-7; D gene unclear. The CDR3 extends over 13 amino acids. CDR1 is MNHEY and CDR2 is SVGAGI in the germline V gene. V was pared by 0 bases and J by 3 bases, with 6 bases between. In nucleotides, the CDR3 is TGTGCCAGCAGTTACTCGAGTAGCTACGAGCAGTACTTC. It translates to CASSYSSSYEQYF.